This T cell receptor beta chain was found in a study of CD8+ T cells in alopecia areata. Study-wide results and caveats: Sharing of TCR sequences between patients (possibly for HLA-related reasons) was less clear than in mice. Scalp repertoires also include resident alphabeta T cells from normal skin.

V lost 5 bases to trimming and J lost 9 bases; unmatched junction nucleotides: 15. Germline values: CDR1 MDHEN, CDR2 SYDVKM. The CDR3 spans 15 residues. Sorting of PBMCs yielded the CD4+ and CD8+ T cells. Extracted RNA was reverse transcribed, and the resulting cDNA served as sequencing template. Sequencing used immunoSEQ multiplex PCR; TCRdb keeps in-frame clones, though not all of them. Here the sample spans about 150,000 clones, approximately 56% being singletons. About this clone: Antigen: not known.

The chain joins TRBV28 to TRBJ1-2; 7 nucleotides match TRBD1. Sequencing input: CD8+ T cells sorted from blood. The receptor was isolated from a human donor in good health. The CDR3 coding sequence is TGTGCCAGCAGTGCCCGGTGGGACAGATTCCTTAGCTACACCTTC. Translation: CASSARWDRFLSYTF.